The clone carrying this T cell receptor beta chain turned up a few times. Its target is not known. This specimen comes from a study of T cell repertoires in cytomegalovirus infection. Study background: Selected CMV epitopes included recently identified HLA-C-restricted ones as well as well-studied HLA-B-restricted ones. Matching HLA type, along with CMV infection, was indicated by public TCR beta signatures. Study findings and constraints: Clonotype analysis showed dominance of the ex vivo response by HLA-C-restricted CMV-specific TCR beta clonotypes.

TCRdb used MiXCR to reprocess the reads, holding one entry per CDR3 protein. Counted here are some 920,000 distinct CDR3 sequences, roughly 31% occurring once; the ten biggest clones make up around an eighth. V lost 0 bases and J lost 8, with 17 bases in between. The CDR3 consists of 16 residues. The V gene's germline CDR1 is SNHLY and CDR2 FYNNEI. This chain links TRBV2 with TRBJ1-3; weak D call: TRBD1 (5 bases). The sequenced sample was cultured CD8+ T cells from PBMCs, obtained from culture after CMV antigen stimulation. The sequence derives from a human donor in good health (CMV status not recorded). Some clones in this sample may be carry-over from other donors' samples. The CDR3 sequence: CASSEALLDKGDTIYF. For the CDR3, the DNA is TGTGCCAGCAGTGAAGCGCTTCTAGACAAAGGGGACACCATATATTTT.